This T cell receptor (beta chain) appears in the sequencing data of a study of blood T cell repertoires in COVID-19. About the study: The study drew acute and convalescent COVID-19 samples from the United States, Italy and Spain. T cells, B-cell-depleted T cells, or PBMCs provided the cDNA or gDNA that served as material.

Methods used by the authors: Quantification of nucleated cells was approximated via reference gene primer amplification. TCRdb keeps only in-frame clones here, not all; method: immunoSEQ multiplex PCR. D and trimming were read from the DNA, whereas the V and J calls and clone size are those reported in that table. The sample lists about 98,000 clones; 80% to 85% were seen once. V dropped 0 bases and J dropped 8 bases, with 13 bases sitting between them. The CDR3 covers 14 residues. Germline CDR1 is SGHVS and CDR2 is FQNEAQ. The source is a man aged 55 to 70 with acute or convalescent COVID-19. The chain has TRBV7-8 and TRBJ1-1; D gene uncertain. The sample comprised peripheral blood. CDR3 residues: CASSLARLSLEAFF. In nucleotides, the CDR3 is TGTGCCAGCAGCTTAGCCAGGTTATCCCTCGAAGCTTTCTTT.